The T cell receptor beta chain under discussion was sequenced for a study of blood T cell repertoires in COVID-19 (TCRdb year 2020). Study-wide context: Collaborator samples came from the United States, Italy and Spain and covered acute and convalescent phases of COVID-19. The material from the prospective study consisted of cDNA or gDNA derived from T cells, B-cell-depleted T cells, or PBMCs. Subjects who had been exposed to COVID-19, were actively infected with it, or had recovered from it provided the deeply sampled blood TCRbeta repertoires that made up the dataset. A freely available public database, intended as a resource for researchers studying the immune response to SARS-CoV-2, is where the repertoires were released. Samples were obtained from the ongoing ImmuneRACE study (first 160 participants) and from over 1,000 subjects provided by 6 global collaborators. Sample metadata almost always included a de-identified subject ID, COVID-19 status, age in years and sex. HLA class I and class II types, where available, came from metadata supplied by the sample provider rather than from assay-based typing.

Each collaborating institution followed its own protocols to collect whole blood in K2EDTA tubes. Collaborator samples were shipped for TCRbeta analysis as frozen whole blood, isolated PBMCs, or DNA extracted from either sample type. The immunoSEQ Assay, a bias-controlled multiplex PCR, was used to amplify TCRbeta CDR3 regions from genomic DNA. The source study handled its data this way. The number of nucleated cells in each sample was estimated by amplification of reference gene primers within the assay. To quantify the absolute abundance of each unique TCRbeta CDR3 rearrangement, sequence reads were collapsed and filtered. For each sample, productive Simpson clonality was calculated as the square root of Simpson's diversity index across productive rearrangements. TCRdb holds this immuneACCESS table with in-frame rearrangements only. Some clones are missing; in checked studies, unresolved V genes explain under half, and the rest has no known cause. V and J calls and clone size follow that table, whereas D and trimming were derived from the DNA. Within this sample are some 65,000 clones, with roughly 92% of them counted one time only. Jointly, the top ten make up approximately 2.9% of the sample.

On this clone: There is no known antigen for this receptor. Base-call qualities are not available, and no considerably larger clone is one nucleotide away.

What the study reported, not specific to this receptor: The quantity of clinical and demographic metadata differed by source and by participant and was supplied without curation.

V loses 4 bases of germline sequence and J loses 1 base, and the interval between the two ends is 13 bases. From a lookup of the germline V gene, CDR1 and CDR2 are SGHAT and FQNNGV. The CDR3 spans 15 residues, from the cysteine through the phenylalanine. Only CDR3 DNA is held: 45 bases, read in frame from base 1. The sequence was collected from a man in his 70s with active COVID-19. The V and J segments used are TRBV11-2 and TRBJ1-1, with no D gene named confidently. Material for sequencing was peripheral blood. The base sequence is TGTGCCAGCAGCTCTAGTCGGTCCGGGAACACTGAAGCTTTCTTT. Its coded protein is CASSSSRSGNTEAFF.